This note documents a single T cell receptor (beta chain) sequence. Only healthy Caucasians were included as donors. This specimen belongs to a study of identical twins. MiXCR was run by TCRdb on the 5' RACE reads, yielding one entry per CDR3 protein. The profile shows approximately 1.8 million distinct CDR3 sequences, 32% of them singletons. CDR1 is SGHRS and CDR2 is YFSETQ in the germline V gene. The CDR3 has 13 residues. V gave up 3 bases and J gave up 8 bases, with 11 bases separating them. The material sequenced was cord blood. This sequence originates from a newborn girl in good health. V usage is TRBV5-1 and J usage is TRBJ1-4, with D tentatively TRBD1 (5 bases). Here the CDR3 DNA reads TGCGCCAGCAGCTGGGGGAGACGGGAAAAACTGTTTTTT. Amino acid sequence: CASSWGRREKLFF.